A single TCR beta chain is shown here with its context. This record belongs to a study of brain T cells in children with intractable seizures. The protocol was immunoSEQ multiplex PCR, while the TCRdb copy is restricted to in-frame clones and leaves out a portion. Here the sample spans approximately 40,000 clones, around nine tenths being singletons. Patients received at least one anti-epileptic drug before surgery. The starting material was peripheral blood, obtained at surgery. This clonotype was sampled from a girl aged 2 to 9 with tuberous sclerosis and intractable seizures.

The CDR3 region is CSARVWDGYTF. Written as DNA, the CDR3 is TGCAGTGCTAGAGTGTGGGATGGCTACACCTTC. The genes are TRBV20-1 and TRBJ1-2; D gene uncertain. This CDR3 is 11 amino acids long. Germline-derived CDR1 and CDR2 are DFQATT and SNEGSKA (reference sequence). V was clipped by 1 base and J by 6 bases, with 6 bases between them.